Below are 28 T cell receptor beta chains sequenced from a single sample in a study of technical replicates of blood from a few donors. TCRdb's copy holds only in-frame clones and misses some; the assay was immunoSEQ multiplex PCR. The sample lists about 80,000 clones, approximately 97% seen once, with more than 0.15% in the top ten. Sequencing was carried out using T cells isolated from PBMCs. These receptors came from a human donor in good health.

The V gene is TRBV11-3, the J gene TRBJ2-3; 8 bases match TRBD2. V dropped 1 base and J dropped 2; count of bases not matched to a gene: 14. Germline CDR1 is SGHNT and CDR2 is YENEEA. CDR3 length: 19 amino acids. This CDR3 reads CASSLGVWGGGPVTDTQYF. The CDR3 DNA reads as TGTGCCAGCAGCTTAGGGGTTTGGGGCGGGGGGCCTGTCACAGATACGCAGTATTTT.

The chain carries TRBV11-2 and TRBJ1-1; 8 nucleotides line up with TRBD1. Per the germline V gene, CDR1 is SGHAT and CDR2 is FQNNGV. This CDR3 region has 15 residues. Losses at the gene ends were 5 bases for V and 3 bases for J; bases not matched to a gene: 8. CDR3 coding DNA: TGTGCCAGCAGCCGGTCAGGGGGCAGGCACACTGAAGCTTTCTTT. Its protein is CASSRSGGRHTEAFF.

This chain uses TRBV4-1 with TRBJ2-3, with 13 positions matching TRBD2. The germline V gene has CDR1 MGHRA and CDR2 YSYEKL. J was trimmed by 3 bases and V by 1 base; bases with no gene match: 1. The CDR3 runs 16 residues. The CDR3 region is CASSQGLAGGTDTQYF. CDR3 bases: TGCGCCAGCAGCCAAGGACTAGCGGGGGGAACAGATACGCAGTATTTT.

The rearrangement links TRBV5-1 to TRBJ2-1; tentatively, D is TRBD2 (6 bases). V was trimmed by 2 bases and J by 1 base, leaving 10 bases between them. CDR3 length equals 15 residues. Germline V lookup: CDR1 SGHRS, CDR2 YFSETQ. CDR3 DNA sequence: TGCGCCAGCAGCTTTGGACTAACGTCCTACAATGAGCAGTTCTTC. It specifies CASSFGLTSYNEQFF.

This rearrangement joins TRBV10-2 to TRBJ2-1, with 11 bases aligning to TRBD2. J lost 0 bases, V lost 4 bases, and 20 bases had no gene match. Germline V lookup: CDR1 WSHSY, CDR2 SAAADI. This CDR3 comprises 22 residues. CDR3 nucleotide sequence: TGCGCCAGCAGTGCTACTAGCGGGGGACACCTATCAACCGCGAGCTCCTACAATGAGCAGTTCTTC. Translating gives CASSATSGGHLSTASSYNEQFF.

The gene calls are TRBV4-2 and TRBJ2-1, with 7 bases that match TRBD2. This CDR3 region has 15 residues. V lost 0 bases to trimming and J lost 4 bases; unmatched junction nucleotides: 3. CDR1 and CDR2 (germline): LGHNA, YNFKEQ. This CDR3 is CASSQEWGGYNEQFF. CDR3 nucleotide sequence: TGTGCCAGCAGCCAAGAGTGGGGGGGATACAATGAGCAGTTCTTC.

The V gene is TRBV18, the J gene TRBJ1-5; 7 bases fit TRBD1. The ends lost 3 bases at V and 0 bases at J; junction bases unmatched: 5. The CDR3 runs 16 residues. Looked up from germline, CDR1 is KGHSH and CDR2 is LQKENI. The CDR3 DNA is TGTGCCAGCTCACCGGGGACAGCATCTAGCAATCAGCCCCAGCATTTT. It translates to CASSPGTASSNQPQHF. Using reference TRBV18 and TRBJ1-5 for the parts outside the CDR3, the full variable domain is NAGVMQNPRHLVRRRGQEARLRCSPMKGHSHVYWYRQLPEEGLKFMVYLQKENIIDESGMPKERFSAEFPKEGPSILRIQQVVRGDSAAYFCASSPGTASSNQPQHFGDGTRLSIL.

V and J are TRBV29-1 and TRBJ1-1; a possible D gene is TRBD1 (6 bases). This CDR3 region has 13 residues. CDR1 is SQVTM, CDR2 ANQGSEA, per germline. Trimming took 7 bases from V and 6 from J, leaving 18 bases between them. CDR3 nucleotides: TGCAGCGGCCGCAGGGGCGGGAGTTCTGAAGCTTTCTTT. As protein: CSGRRGGSSEAFF.

The CDR3 loop reads CASSSRLAGDNIQYF. The DNA for the CDR3 is TGTGCCAGCAGCTCTCGACTAGCGGGAGACAACATTCAGTACTTC. The chain carries TRBV11-3 and TRBJ2-4, with TRBD2 matching 12 bases. The length of the CDR3 is 15 residues. CDR1 is SGHNT, CDR2 YENEEA, per germline. The ends lost 4 bases at V and 7 bases at J; junction bases unmatched: 5.

The V gene is TRBV6-1, the J gene TRBJ1-1; 7 bases agree with TRBD1. The germline CDR1 and CDR2 sequences are MNHNS and SASEGT. J gave up 2 bases and V 6 bases, and 6 bases lay outside the gene matches. This CDR3 spans 14 amino acids. CDR3 loop: CASSRDSLNTEAFF. In DNA, the CDR3 is TGTGCCAGCAGCAGGGACAGCCTAAACACTGAAGCTTTCTTT.

The chain employs TRBV5-1 and TRBJ1-1; D perhaps matches TRBD1 (6 bases). The CDR3 is 17 amino acids. V was cut by 0 bases and J by 5 bases, with 20 bases left in between. Germline-derived CDR1 and CDR2 are SGHRS and YFSETQ. Here the CDR3 DNA reads TGCGCCAGCAGCTTGGGGGCAGGGGTAAAGGTAGTGACTGAAGCTTTCTTT. It is translated as CASSLGAGVKVVTEAFF.

The gene calls are TRBV5-4 and TRBJ2-1; a weak D match, TRBD2 (7 bases). The CDR3 extends over 17 amino acids. Germline CDR1 and CDR2: SGHNT and YYREEE (reference sequence). Trimming took 3 bases from V and 0 from J, leaving 16 bases between them. This CDR3 reads CASSSGGGLASYNEQFF. As DNA, the CDR3 is TGTGCCAGCAGCTCTGGGGGGGGGCTGGCCTCCTACAATGAGCAGTTCTTC.

The chain joins TRBV28 to TRBJ2-2; D gene ambiguous. The V gene lost 1 base and the J gene lost 0 bases, with 12 bases spanning the gap. CDR1 is MDHEN and CDR2 is SYDVKM in the germline V gene. There are 17 residues in the CDR3. The CDR3: CASSLLSGPANTGELFF. CDR3 in DNA: TGTGCCAGCAGTTTATTGAGTGGGCCCGCGAACACCGGGGAGCTGTTTTTT.

This sequence joins TRBV28 and TRBJ2-7; TRBD2 matches 12 bases. The CDR3 is 15 residues long. Germline V gives CDR1 MDHEN, CDR2 SYDVKM. Trimming cost V 4 bases and J 3 bases; bases outside gene matches: 4. The CDR3 here is CASSYGLAGFYEQYF. The DNA of the CDR3 is TGTGCCAGCAGTTACGGACTAGCGGGATTCTACGAGCAGTACTTC.

The chain has TRBV6-5 and TRBJ1-2, with D hard to call. Germline CDR1 and CDR2: MNHEY and SVGAGI. The CDR3 covers 14 residues. V was cut by 10 bases and J by 8 bases, with 23 bases left in between. CDR3 protein: CATKVFEGYGGYTF. Here the CDR3 DNA reads TGTGCCACCAAAGTCTTTGAGGGTTATGGCGGCTACACCTTC.

V usage is TRBV7-8 and J usage is TRBJ2-1, with TRBD2 matching 12 bases. This CDR3 contains 15 residues. Germline-derived CDR1 and CDR2 are SGHVS and FQNEAQ. The ends lost 5 bases at V and 9 bases at J; junction bases unmatched: 8. This chain's CDR3 is CASSPLTSGSTEQFF. The CDR3 nucleotides are TGTGCCAGCAGCCCCCTGACTAGCGGGAGTACTGAGCAGTTCTTC.

The chain is built from TRBV19 and TRBJ1-3, with a possible D match to TRBD1 (5 bases). Trimming took 0 bases from V and 4 from J, leaving 16 bases between them. The CDR3 contains 17 residues. Germline V gene data show CDR1 as LNHDA and CDR2 as SQIVND (reference sequence). CDR3 protein: CASSIEYVGAAGNTIYF. The DNA for the CDR3 is TGTGCCAGTAGTATAGAGTATGTTGGGGCGGCGGGAAACACCATATATTTT.

In its sample, this clone was seen once. The chain recombines TRBV28 with TRBJ1-6, with a tentative D call TRBD1 (5 bases). V lost 2 bases to trimming and J lost 19 bases, with 18 bases between them. The germline gives CDR1 MDHEN, CDR2 SYDVKM. The CDR3 sequence is 13 residues long. The CDR3 is CASSLEGGEAGHF. CDR3 nucleotides: TGTGCCAGCAGTTTAGAAGGAGGGGAAGCGGGGCACTTT.

The rearrangement joins TRBV4-1 to TRBJ2-5; TRBD2 is a possible D gene (6 bases). The CDR3 loop spans 16 amino acids. Trimming stripped 4 bases from V and 5 bases from J, with 20 bases between. Germline V lookup: CDR1 MGHRA, CDR2 YSYEKL. This CDR3 reads CASSLSPAGGAETQYF. The CDR3 region has the DNA TGCGCCAGCAGCCTCAGTCCCGCGGGCGGGGCGGAGACCCAGTACTTC.

The CDR3 region is CASSVEAGALNYGYTF. As DNA, the CDR3 is TGTGCCAGCAGCGTCGAGGCAGGGGCTCTTAACTATGGCTACACCTTC. The chain joins TRBV7-6 to TRBJ1-2; D might be TRBD1 (6 bases). The CDR3 is 16 residues long. Germline CDR1 is SGHVS and CDR2 is FNYEAQ. V was cut by 5 bases and J by 1 base, with 17 bases left in between.

V and J are TRBV5-1 and TRBJ2-1; 9 positions agree with TRBD1. The germline CDR1 and CDR2 sequences are SGHRS and YFSETQ. J gave up 4 bases and V 2 bases, and 10 bases lay outside the gene matches. CDR3 length equals 17 residues. The CDR3 protein is CASSLGTRTGDYNEQFF. The CDR3 coding sequence is TGCGCCAGCAGCTTAGGGACCAGGACAGGGGATTACAATGAGCAGTTCTTC.

J is TRBJ2-1 and V is TRBV5-1; 8 bases align to TRBD1. J lost 4 bases, V lost 0 bases, and 6 bases had no gene match. Germline lookup yields CDR1 SGHRS and CDR2 YFSETQ. CDR3 size: 16 residues. As DNA, the CDR3 is TGCGCCAGCAGCTTGGTTGGGACAGGACTTTACAATGAGCAGTTCTTC. Its translation is CASSLVGTGLYNEQFF.

The chain uses TRBV5-5 and TRBJ2-2, with 7 nucleotides matching TRBD1. The CDR3 extends over 14 amino acids. V shed 4 bases, J shed 5 bases, and the junction held 5 bases outside the gene matches. Germline V gene data show CDR1 as SGHKS and CDR2 as YYEKEE (reference sequence). The CDR3 DNA reads as TGTGCCAGCAGCGTGACAGGGCTAACCGGGGAGCTGTTTTTT. It yields the protein CASSVTGLTGELFF.

The gene calls are TRBV2 and TRBJ2-4; tentative D call: TRBD2 (5 bases). This CDR3 is built from 17 residues. CDR1 and CDR2 (germline): SNHLY, FYNNEI. Between the trimmed V and J ends, which lost 6 bases and 0 bases, there was a span of 18 bases. CDR3 coding DNA: TGTGCCAGCAGATCTCGGGGTCTACTCATAGCCAAAAACATTCAGTACTTC. Translation gives CASRSRGLLIAKNIQYF.

This clone was detected only once. The rearrangement links TRBV11-2 to TRBJ1-6, with 7 positions matching TRBD1. CDR3 length: 16 amino acids. Per the germline V gene, CDR1 is SGHAT and CDR2 is FQNNGV. V shed 5 bases and J 7 bases; nucleotides not matched to a gene: 11. DNA for the CDR3: TGTGCCAGCAGCCTAATCCTTGACAGGGAAAATTCACCCCTCCACTTT. Amino acid sequence: CASSLILDRENSPLHF.

This chain uses TRBV7-9 with TRBJ1-5; D unresolved. In germline, CDR1 is SEHNR, CDR2 FQNEAQ (reference sequence). Trimming left V 1 base short and J 6 bases short, with 10 bases between. The CDR3 has 14 residues. For the CDR3, the DNA is TGTGCCAGCAGCTTAGGGGATGGGAGTCAGCCCCAGCATTTT. This encodes CASSLGDGSQPQHF.

With regard to this clone: The sample carries other DNA sequences with the same CDR3. The rearrangement links TRBV7-2 to TRBJ1-5; D is ambiguous. CDR1 and CDR2 from the germline V gene are SGHTA and FQGNSA. The CDR3 is 13 amino acids. V dropped 5 bases and J dropped 2 bases, with 7 bases sitting between them. The CDR3 DNA reads TGTGCCAGCAGCCTCCAGGGCAATCAGCCCCAGCATTTT. Residues: CASSLQGNQPQHF.

The CDR3 spells CASSQKAGTANTEAFF. The CDR3 DNA is TGTGCCAGCAGCCAAAAAGCCGGGACAGCCAACACTGAAGCTTTCTTT. J is TRBJ1-1 and V is TRBV4-2; 7 bases map to TRBD1. The ends lost 2 bases at V and 2 bases at J; junction bases unmatched: 8. This CDR3 is 16 amino acids long. CDR1 and CDR2 from the germline V gene are LGHNA and YNFKEQ.